Presented here are 19 T cell receptor beta chains from one specimen sequenced in a study of response to subunit inactivated influenza vaccine listed by TCRdb under 2018. The protocol used for the library was RT-PCR. The sequencing machine was an Illumina HiSeq 2500. TCRdb reanalyzed the raw reads on its own, using fastp at Q25 for trimming and MiXCR for clone calling, and kept in-frame beta chains. CDR3 protein duplicates are merged, each entry listing the most common genes and DNA. For this sample there are around 320,000 distinct CDR3 sequences; roughly 22% appear just once. Around a tenth of the sample is taken by the ten largest. Here the sequenced sample was PBMCs from blood, taken approximately 20 months after vaccination. Receptor source: a man aged 45 to 75 who received an inactivated influenza vaccine. Donor details come from another sample of the same person, matched by shared clones.

CDR3 coding DNA: TGTGCCAGCAGCAGATCCGGGACAAAGAAAAATTCACCCCTCCACTTT. It specifies CASSRSGTKKNSPLHF. The chain links TRBV5-6 to TRBJ1-6, with D possibly being TRBD1 (6 bases). The CDR3 runs to 16 residues. V lost 4 bases, J lost 7 bases, and 18 bases lay in between. Germline V CDR1 and CDR2: SGHDT, YYEEEE. Full variable domain (rest looked up from reference TRBV5-6 and TRBJ1-6): DAGVTQSPTHLIKTRGQQVTLRCSPKSGHDTVSWYQQALGQGPQFIFQYYEEEERQRGNFPDRFSGHQFPNYSSELNVNALLLGDSALYLCASSRSGTKKNSPLHFGNGTRLTVT.

This sequence joins TRBV14 and TRBJ1-2; 9 bases map to TRBD1. Losses at the gene ends were 8 bases for V and 4 bases for J; bases not matched to a gene: 11. The CDR3 has 15 amino acids. CDR1 and CDR2 (germline): SGHDN, FVKESK. CDR3 amino acids: CASGPGQGFPYGYTF. The DNA of the CDR3 is TGTGCCAGCGGTCCGGGACAGGGTTTTCCCTATGGCTACACCTTC.

This clonotype has a count of ten or more. The CDR3 is CASSPGTGGEAFF. The CDR3 nucleotides are TGTGCCAGCAGTCCCGGGACAGGGGGTGAAGCTTTCTTT. The chain combines TRBV12-3 or TRBV12-4 with TRBJ1-1, with 11 bases matching TRBD1. The CDR3 sequence is 13 residues long. Germline trimming cut 5 bases from V and 7 bases from J; bases unmatched to any gene: 3.

In its sample, this clonotype was seen a few times. This chain connects TRBV12-3 or TRBV12-4 to TRBJ2-2; D remains ambiguous. This CDR3 has 13 amino acids. Trimming shortened V by 1 base and J by 4 bases, and 4 bases separated the two germline ends. The CDR3 spells CASSLGATGELFF. The CDR3 nucleotides are TGTGCCAGCAGTTTAGGGGCCACCGGGGAGCTGTTTTTT.

This clonotype was detected ten times or more. V is TRBV15 and J is TRBJ1-5; D is unresolved. CDR1 and CDR2 (germline): LNHNV, YYDKDF (reference sequence). Trimming removed 0 bases at V and 4 bases at J, with 10 bases between. There are 15 residues in the CDR3. The CDR3 here is CATSRDPYSNQPQHF. In DNA form, the CDR3 reads TGTGCCACCAGCAGAGATCCCTACAGTAATCAGCCCCAGCATTTT.

This clonotype was seen many times. The V and J genes are TRBV5-4 and TRBJ1-2; possibly TRBD1 for D (5 bases). CDR3 length: 13 amino acids. The V end was cut by 5 bases, the J end by 6 bases, with 14 bases between. Germline V CDR1 and CDR2: SGHNT, YYREEE (reference sequence). The CDR3 loop reads CASRLVGGNGYTF. In DNA form, the CDR3 reads TGTGCCAGCAGACTGGTGGGGGGTAATGGCTACACCTTC.

V is TRBV5-1 and J is TRBJ2-5; a weak D match, TRBD2 (6 bases). Germline CDR1 is SGHRS and CDR2 is YFSETQ. V was shortened by 4 bases and J by 4 bases, with 11 bases between the two germline ends. The CDR3 extends over 13 amino acids. CDR3 bases: TGCGCCAGCAGCACGACTAGTGTAGAGACCCAGTACTTC. It is translated as CASSTTSVETQYF.

V is TRBV20-1 and J is TRBJ1-1, with D tentatively TRBD1 (5 bases). Per the germline V gene, CDR1 is DFQATT and CDR2 is SNEGSKA (reference sequence). The CDR3 spans 15 residues. V was trimmed by 5 bases and J by 1 base, leaving 17 bases between them. CDR3 in amino acids: CSASTSRGANTEAFF. CDR3 coding DNA: TGCAGTGCTTCGACCTCCCGCGGGGCGAACACTGAAGCTTTCTTT.

This clonotype was recorded at least ten times. The chain recombines TRBV28 with TRBJ1-2, with 8 bases lining up with TRBD1. There are 13 residues in the CDR3. The germline V gene encodes CDR1 MDHEN and CDR2 SYDVKM. Trimming cost V 6 bases and J 5 bases; bases outside gene matches: 5. The CDR3 loop is CASRLTGEYGYTF. DNA of the CDR3: TGTGCCAGCAGGCTGACAGGGGAGTATGGCTACACCTTC.

The genes are TRBV4-1 and TRBJ1-2; TRBD1 aligns across 7 bases. Germline CDR1 and CDR2: MGHRA and YSYEKL. The V segment lost 0 bases and the J segment 4 bases; nucleotides outside the gene matches: 2. The CDR3 contains 14 residues. This CDR3 reads CASSQDRGTYGYTF. The DNA of the CDR3 is TGCGCCAGCAGCCAAGACAGGGGGACCTATGGCTACACCTTC.

This clonotype was observed a handful of times. V gene TRBV12-3 or TRBV12-4 combines with J gene TRBJ1-5, with unresolved D. V shed 2 bases and J shed 5 bases, with 4 bases lying between them. This CDR3 has 12 amino acids. CDR3 region: CASSLTHQPQHF. CDR3 nucleotide sequence: TGTGCCAGCAGTTTAACCCATCAGCCCCAGCATTTT.

V and J are TRBV12-3 or TRBV12-4 and TRBJ2-4; no firm D call. The V end lost 8 bases, the J end lost 1 base, and 18 bases lay between the germline ends. The CDR3 spans 16 residues. The CDR3 sequence is CASLIGLGFAKNIQYF. The CDR3 bases are TGTGCCAGCCTTATTGGGTTGGGGTTCGCCAAAAACATTCAGTACTTC.

In this sample, this clonotype turned up a few times. V and J are TRBV12-3 or TRBV12-4 and TRBJ1-2; tentatively, D is TRBD1 (5 bases). The CDR3 length is 15 residues. V dropped 4 bases and J dropped 4 bases, with 16 bases sitting between them. CDR3 nucleotide sequence: TGTGCCAGCAGTTCTGGCGTAGTGACAGTCTATGGCTACACCTTC. Translation gives CASSSGVVTVYGYTF.

This clonotype was found a few times. The CDR3 loop reads CSASPRTQYF. In DNA, the CDR3 is TGCAGTGCTAGCCCACGGACCCAGTACTTC. The V call is TRBV20-1, the J call TRBJ2-5; D not resolved. V lost 3 bases and J lost 7, with 6 bases in between. The CDR3 is made up of 10 amino acids. Germline V gene sequence: CDR1 DFQATT, CDR2 SNEGSKA (reference sequence).

J is TRBJ2-5 and V is TRBV4-2; 7 nucleotides match TRBD1. This CDR3 is 15 amino acids long. V was clipped by 0 bases and J by 4 bases; unmatched bases: 5. CDR1 and CDR2 from the germline V gene are LGHNA and YNFKEQ. Written as DNA, the CDR3 is TGTGCCAGCAGCCAAGAGGGACAGTTGGGAGAGACCCAGTACTTC. Translation: CASSQEGQLGETQYF.

This clonotype appeared a single time. CDR3 sequence: CASSFWRGVNNEQFF. CDR3 DNA: TGTGCCAGCAGCTTTTGGCGGGGGGTCAACAATGAGCAGTTCTTC. This sequence joins TRBV7-2 and TRBJ2-1; 8 bases map to TRBD2. This CDR3 spans 15 amino acids. The germline V gene has CDR1 SGHTA and CDR2 FQGNSA. The trim removed 3 bases at V and 5 bases at J, leaving 6 bases unmatched.

The chain couples TRBV5-1 to TRBJ2-3; D unresolved. Germline V gene sequence: CDR1 SGHRS, CDR2 YFSETQ. Trimming took 6 bases from V and 4 from J, leaving 24 bases between them. The CDR3 contains 17 residues. CDR3 in amino acids: CASTPEAWRTTSDTQYF. CDR3 DNA sequence: TGCGCCAGCACCCCTGAGGCCTGGCGGACCACATCAGATACGCAGTATTTT. Using reference TRBV5-1 and TRBJ2-3 for the parts outside the CDR3, the full variable domain is KAGVTQTPRYLIKTRGQQVTLSCSPISGHRSVSWYQQTPGQGLQFLFEYFSETQRNKGNFPGRFSGRQFSNSRSEMNVSTLELGDSALYLCASTPEAWRTTSDTQYFGPGTRLTVL.

This sequence joins TRBV6-2 or TRBV6-3 and TRBJ2-2, with D tentatively TRBD1 or TRBD2 (5 bases each). From germline, CDR1 is MNHEY and CDR2 SVGEGT. The ends were cut back, 2 bases at V and 0 bases at J, with 10 bases in the middle. CDR3 length: 16 amino acids. The CDR3 region has the DNA TGTGCCAGCAGTTACGGGGGTCCAACGAACACCGGGGAGCTGTTTTTT. It codes for CASSYGGPTNTGELFF.

This clonotype was picked up many times. The chain recombines TRBV6-1 with TRBJ2-2, with D possibly TRBD1 on 6 matching bases. This CDR3 is 15 amino acids long. V was shortened by 6 bases and J by 0 bases, with 11 bases between the two germline ends. Germline V gene data show CDR1 as MNHNS and CDR2 as SASEGT. CDR3 DNA: TGTGCCAGCAGGAGACAGGTTCCGAACACCGGGGAGCTGTTTTTT. This encodes CASRRQVPNTGELFF.